The clone carrying this T cell receptor (beta chain) was seen repeatedly, ten times or more. TCRdb itself ran the 5' RACE reads through MiXCR, one entry per CDR3 protein. The sample contains around 70,000 distinct CDR3 sequences, 15% to 18% of which appear only once. The CDR3 length is 11 residues. V was cut by 4 bases and J by 6 bases, with 9 bases left in between. Germline loops: CDR1 SQVTM, CDR2 ANQGSEA. The sample comes from a study of early T cells in non-severe SARS-CoV-2 infection. The rearrangement joins TRBV29-1 to TRBJ1-2; D perhaps matches TRBD1 (5 bases). Input material: whole blood. This receptor was obtained from an adult who was a healthcare worker with PCR-confirmed SARS-CoV-2 infection or an uninfected control (not recorded which). CDR3 sequence (DNA): TGCAGCGTTGGGACATCAGATGGCTACACCTTC. This encodes CSVGTSDGYTF.